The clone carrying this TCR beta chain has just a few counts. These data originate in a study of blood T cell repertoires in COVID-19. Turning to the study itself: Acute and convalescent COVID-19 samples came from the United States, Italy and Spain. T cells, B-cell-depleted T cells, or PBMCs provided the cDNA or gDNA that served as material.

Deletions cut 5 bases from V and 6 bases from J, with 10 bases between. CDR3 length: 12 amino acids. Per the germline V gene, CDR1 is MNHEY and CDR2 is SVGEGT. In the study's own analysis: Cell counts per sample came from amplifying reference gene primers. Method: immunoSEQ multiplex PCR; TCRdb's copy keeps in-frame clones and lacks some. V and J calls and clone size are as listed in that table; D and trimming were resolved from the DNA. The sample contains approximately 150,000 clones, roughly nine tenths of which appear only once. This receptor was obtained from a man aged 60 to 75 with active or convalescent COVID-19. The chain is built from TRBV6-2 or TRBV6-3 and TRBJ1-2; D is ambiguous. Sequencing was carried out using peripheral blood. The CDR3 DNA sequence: TGTGCCAGCAGTCCCTACGGGAATGGCTACACCTTC. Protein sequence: CASSPYGNGYTF.